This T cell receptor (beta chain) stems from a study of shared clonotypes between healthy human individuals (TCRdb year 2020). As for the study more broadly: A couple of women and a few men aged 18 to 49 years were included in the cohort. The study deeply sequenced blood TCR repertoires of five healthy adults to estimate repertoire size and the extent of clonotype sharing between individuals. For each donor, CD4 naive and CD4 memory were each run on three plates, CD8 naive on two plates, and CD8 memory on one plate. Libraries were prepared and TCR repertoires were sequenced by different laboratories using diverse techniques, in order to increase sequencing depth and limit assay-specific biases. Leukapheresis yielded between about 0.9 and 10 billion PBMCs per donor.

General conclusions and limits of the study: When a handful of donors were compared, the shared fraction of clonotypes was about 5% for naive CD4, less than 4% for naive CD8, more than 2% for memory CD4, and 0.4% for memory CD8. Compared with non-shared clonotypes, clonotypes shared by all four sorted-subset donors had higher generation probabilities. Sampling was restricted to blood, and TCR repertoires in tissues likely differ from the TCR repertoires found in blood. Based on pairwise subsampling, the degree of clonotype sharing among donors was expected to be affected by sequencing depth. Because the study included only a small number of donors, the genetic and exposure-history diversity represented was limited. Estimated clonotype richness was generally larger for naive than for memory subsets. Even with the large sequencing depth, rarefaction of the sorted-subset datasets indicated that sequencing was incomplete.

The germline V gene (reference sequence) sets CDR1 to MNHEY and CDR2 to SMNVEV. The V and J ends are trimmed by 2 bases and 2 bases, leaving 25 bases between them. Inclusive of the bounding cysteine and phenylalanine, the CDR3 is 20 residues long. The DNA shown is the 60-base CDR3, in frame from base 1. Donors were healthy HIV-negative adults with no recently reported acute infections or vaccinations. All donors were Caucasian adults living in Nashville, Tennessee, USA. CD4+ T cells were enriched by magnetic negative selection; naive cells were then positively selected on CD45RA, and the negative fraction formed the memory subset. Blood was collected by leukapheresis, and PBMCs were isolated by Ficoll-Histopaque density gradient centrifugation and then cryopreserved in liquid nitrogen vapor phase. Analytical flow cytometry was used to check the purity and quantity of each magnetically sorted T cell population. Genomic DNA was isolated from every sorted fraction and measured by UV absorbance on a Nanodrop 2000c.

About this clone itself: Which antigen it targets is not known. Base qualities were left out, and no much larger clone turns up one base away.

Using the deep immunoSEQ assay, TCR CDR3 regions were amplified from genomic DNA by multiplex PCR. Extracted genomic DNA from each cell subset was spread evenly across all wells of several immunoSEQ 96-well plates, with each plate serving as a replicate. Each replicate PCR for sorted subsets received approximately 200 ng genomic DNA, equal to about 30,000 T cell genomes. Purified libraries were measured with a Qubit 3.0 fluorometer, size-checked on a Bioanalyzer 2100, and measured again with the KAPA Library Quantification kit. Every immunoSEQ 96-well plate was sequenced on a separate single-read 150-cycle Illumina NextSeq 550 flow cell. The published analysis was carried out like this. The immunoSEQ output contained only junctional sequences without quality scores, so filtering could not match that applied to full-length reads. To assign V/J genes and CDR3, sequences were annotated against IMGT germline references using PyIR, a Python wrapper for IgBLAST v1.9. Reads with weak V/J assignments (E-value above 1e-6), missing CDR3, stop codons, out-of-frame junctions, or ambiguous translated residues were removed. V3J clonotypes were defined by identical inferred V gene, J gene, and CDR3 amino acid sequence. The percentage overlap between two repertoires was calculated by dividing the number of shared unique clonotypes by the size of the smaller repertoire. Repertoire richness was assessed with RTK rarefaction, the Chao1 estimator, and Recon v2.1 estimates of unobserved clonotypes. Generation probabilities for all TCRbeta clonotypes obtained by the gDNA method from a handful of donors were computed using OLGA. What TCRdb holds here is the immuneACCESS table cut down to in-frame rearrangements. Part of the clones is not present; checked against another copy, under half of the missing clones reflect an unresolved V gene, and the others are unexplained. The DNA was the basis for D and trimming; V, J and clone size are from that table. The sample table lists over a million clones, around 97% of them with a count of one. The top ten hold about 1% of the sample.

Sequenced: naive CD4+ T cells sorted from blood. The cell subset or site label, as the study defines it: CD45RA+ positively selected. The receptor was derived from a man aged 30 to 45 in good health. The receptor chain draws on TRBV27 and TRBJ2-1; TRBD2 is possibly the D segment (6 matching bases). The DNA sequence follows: TGTGCCAGCAGTTTAGTTGACGGAAAAAATAGCGGTTCACCCTACAATGAGCAGTTCTTC. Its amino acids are CASSLVDGKNSGSPYNEQFF.